This T cell receptor beta chain was profiled in a study of blood T cell repertoires in COVID-19. Overall study context: Sites in the United States, Italy and Spain provided acute and convalescent COVID-19 samples. T cells, B-cell-depleted T cells, or PBMCs provided the cDNA or gDNA that served as material.

Study processing details: Amplification of reference gene primers was used by the study to estimate nucleated cell counts. Method: immunoSEQ multiplex PCR; TCRdb's copy keeps in-frame clones and lacks some. The D gene and trimming were derived from the DNA, and the V and J assignments and clone size from that table. The sample lists about 230,000 clones, more than 65% occurring once. Germline V gives CDR1 MDHEN, CDR2 SYDVKM. This CDR3 region has 14 residues. Trimming at V came to 10 bases and at J to 5 bases, leaving 9 bases not matched to a gene. The origin of this receptor is a woman of 80 years or more with acute or convalescent COVID-19. Sequenced input: peripheral blood. The V gene is TRBV28, the J gene TRBJ2-2, with 8 bases lining up with TRBD2. DNA of the CDR3: TGTGCCACCCGGGGGGGGACAATAACCGGGGAGCTGTTTTTT. This translates into CATRGGTITGELFF.